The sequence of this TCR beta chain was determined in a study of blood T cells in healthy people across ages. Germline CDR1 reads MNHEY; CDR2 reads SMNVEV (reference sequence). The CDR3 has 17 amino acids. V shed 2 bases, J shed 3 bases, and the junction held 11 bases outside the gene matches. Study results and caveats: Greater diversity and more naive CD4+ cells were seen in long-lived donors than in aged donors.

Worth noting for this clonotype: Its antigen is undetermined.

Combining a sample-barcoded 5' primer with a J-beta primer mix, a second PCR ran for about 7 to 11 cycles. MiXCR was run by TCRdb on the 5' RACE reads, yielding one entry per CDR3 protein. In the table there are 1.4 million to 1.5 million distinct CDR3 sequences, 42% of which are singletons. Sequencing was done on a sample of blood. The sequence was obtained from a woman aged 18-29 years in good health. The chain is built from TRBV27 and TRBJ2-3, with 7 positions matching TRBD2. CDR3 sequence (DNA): TGTGCCAGCAGTTTAAGTGTGGCGGGGGTAGTGACAGATACGCAGTATTTT. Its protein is CASSLSVAGVVTDTQYF.